Below are 23 T cell receptor beta chains sequenced from a single sample in a study of blood T cell repertoires in COVID-19. The protocol was immunoSEQ multiplex PCR, while the TCRdb copy is restricted to in-frame clones and leaves out a portion. The sample has 150,000 or so clones, less than 90% seen once. Sequencing was carried out using peripheral blood. The receptors stem from a woman in her 70s with acute or convalescent COVID-19.

The chain joins TRBV9 to TRBJ2-2; D call uncertain. Germline V gene lookup returns CDR1 SGDLS and CDR2 YYNGEE. V was pared by 0 bases and J by 5 bases, with 14 bases between. The CDR3 length is 16 residues. The chain's CDR3 is CASSVGAESWTGELFF. The CDR3 DNA sequence: TGTGCCAGCAGCGTAGGGGCTGAGAGCTGGACCGGGGAGCTGTTTTTT.

The chain links TRBV2 to TRBJ2-3; D perhaps matches TRBD1 (6 bases). CDR1 is SNHLY, CDR2 FYNNEI, per germline. The CDR3 extends over 12 amino acids. The ends were cut back, 7 bases at V and 2 bases at J, with 7 bases in the middle. The CDR3 here is CASKGDTDTQYF. In DNA, the CDR3 is TGTGCCAGCAAGGGGGACACAGATACGCAGTATTTT.

The rearrangement uses TRBV27 and TRBJ1-2, with 7 bases lining up with TRBD1. V shed 3 bases, J shed 4 bases, and the junction held 5 bases outside the gene matches. Germline-derived CDR1 and CDR2 are MNHEY and SMNVEV (reference sequence). The CDR3 is 14 residues long. CDR3 coding DNA: TGTGCCAGCAGTTTCTCGGACAGGAGCTATGGCTACACCTTC. Protein: CASSFSDRSYGYTF.

The sample holds a few counts of this clone. In nucleotides, the CDR3 is TGCGCCAGCAGCTACGGTCGCGGGGGGCTCAATGAGCAGTTCTTC. This sequence encodes CASSYGRGGLNEQFF. The chain joins TRBV5-1 to TRBJ2-1, with 8 bases aligning to TRBD2. V gave up 3 bases and J gave up 6 bases; unmatched junction bases: 8. Germline CDR1 SGHRS, CDR2 YFSETQ. This CDR3 spans 15 amino acids.

This sequence joins TRBV11-3 and TRBJ2-1, with 11 bases fitting TRBD1. The CDR3 covers 18 residues. The V gene end was trimmed by 5 bases and the J gene end by 6 bases; junction bases not matched to a gene: 15. Germline V lookup: CDR1 SGHNT, CDR2 YENEEA. The CDR3 nucleotides are TGTGCCAGCAGCCAAGGAGTGGACAGGGGGCCTTATCGCAATGAGCAGTTCTTC. Protein sequence: CASSQGVDRGPYRNEQFF.

There are a few counts of this clone. V usage is TRBV12-3 or TRBV12-4 and J usage is TRBJ1-6; D is uncertain. The CDR3 is 13 amino acids. V dropped 4 bases and J dropped 6 bases, with 7 bases sitting between them. The DNA for the CDR3 is TGTGCCAGCAGTTATCTCTTTAATTCACCCCTCCACTTT. This encodes CASSYLFNSPLHF.

This clone was recorded a few times. The CDR3 region is CASSLQGSDQPQHF. The CDR3 DNA reads TGTGCCAGCAGCCTGCAGGGGAGCGATCAGCCCCAGCATTTT. This chain joins TRBV3-1 (or the pseudogene TRBV3-2) and TRBJ1-5; tentatively, D is TRBD1 (6 bases). Germline assignment: CDR1 LGHDT and CDR2 YNNKEL (reference sequence). V lost 4 bases and J lost 5, with 12 bases in between. This CDR3 is 14 amino acids long.

This chain joins TRBV19 and TRBJ2-1; 9 positions agree with TRBD2. The junction had 9 bases not matched to a gene; V was cut back by 5 bases and J by 1 base. The CDR3 has 17 residues. Germline V CDR1 and CDR2: LNHDA, SQIVND (reference sequence). The CDR3 DNA reads as TGTGCCAGTAGTCGTCTGGGACTAGCCGATTCCTACAATGAGCAGTTCTTC. Encoded protein: CASSRLGLADSYNEQFF.

The rearrangement joins TRBV15 to TRBJ2-5; D unclear. From germline, CDR1 is LNHNV and CDR2 YYDKDF (reference sequence). The length of the CDR3 is 14 residues. The ends were cut back, 0 bases at V and 2 bases at J, with 7 bases in the middle. CDR3 DNA: TGTGCCACCAGCAGAGATGTGAGGCAAGAGACCCAGTACTTC. Encoded protein: CATSRDVRQETQYF. Using reference TRBV15 and TRBJ2-5 for the parts outside the CDR3, the full variable domain is DAMVIQNPRYQVTQFGKPVTLSCSQTLNHNVMYWYQQKSSQAPKLLFHYYDKDFNNEADTPDNFQSRRPNTSFCFLDIRSPGLGDTAMYLCATSRDVRQETQYFGPGTRLLVL.

This clone was recorded only once. The chain combines TRBV19 with TRBJ1-5; the match to TRBD1 covers 8 bases. This CDR3 region has 16 residues. Unmatched junction bases numbered 13, after V lost 5 bases and J lost 7 bases. CDR1 LNHDA and CDR2 SQIVND come from the germline V gene (reference sequence). The DNA of the CDR3 is TGTGCCAGTAGTCTCGGACAGGGCCCGTATTTGCAGCCCCAGCATTTT. Translating gives CASSLGQGPYLQPQHF.

The chain's CDR3 is CASSHWDRDTGELFF. The CDR3 nucleotides read TGCGCCAGCAGCCACTGGGACAGGGACACCGGGGAGCTGTTTTTT. The chain links TRBV4-1 to TRBJ2-2; the match to TRBD1 covers 9 bases. Looked up from germline, CDR1 is MGHRA and CDR2 is YSYEKL. Trimming took 3 bases from V and 3 from J; bases not matched to a gene: 2. The CDR3 contains 15 residues.

The J gene is TRBJ1-2, the V gene TRBV5-8; D is possibly TRBD1 (6 bases). This CDR3 region has 14 residues. Germline loops: CDR1 SGHTS, CDR2 YDEGEE. The ends were cut back, 4 bases at V and 8 bases at J, with 18 bases in the middle. CDR3 bases: TGTGCCAGCAGCAAACGGGACACATCCTGGGGCTACACCTTC. Protein product: CASSKRDTSWGYTF.

V is TRBV28 and J is TRBJ1-2; maybe TRBD1 (5 bases). V was clipped by 4 bases and J by 8 bases, with 14 bases between them. Germline CDR1 is MDHEN and CDR2 is SYDVKM. This CDR3 has 13 residues. The CDR3 bases are TGTGCCAGCAGTTCTGACAGTCTGGGAGGCTACACCTTC. Its translation is CASSSDSLGGYTF.

This sequence joins TRBV11-2 and TRBJ1-6; the match to TRBD1 covers 9 bases. The V and J ends lost 4 bases and 5 bases, in that order; junction bases with no gene match: 3. The CDR3 extends over 15 amino acids. Germline V lookup: CDR1 SGHAT, CDR2 FQNNGV. In DNA, the CDR3 is TGTGCCAGCAGCTACCGGACAGGGGATAATTCACCCCTCCACTTT. Protein sequence: CASSYRTGDNSPLHF.

The chain recombines TRBV7-6 with TRBJ2-5; D is possibly TRBD2 (6 bases). This CDR3 is 18 amino acids long. CDR1 SGHVS and CDR2 FNYEAQ come from the germline V gene. V was pared by 5 bases and J by 1 base, with 23 bases between. The CDR3 DNA sequence: TGTGCCAGCAGCCCGGTTCCCGGGACGGGAGCCCTCCAAGAGACCCAGTACTTC. This encodes CASSPVPGTGALQETQYF. Drawing the rest from reference TRBV7-6 and TRBJ2-5, the complete variable domain is GAGVSQSPRYKVTKRGQDVALRCDPISGHVSLYWYRQALGQGPEFLTYFNYEAQQDKSGLPNDRFSAERPEGSISTLTIQRTEQRDSAMYRCASSPVPGTGALQETQYFGPGTRLLVL.

This clone has only one observation. The chain couples TRBV4-1 to TRBJ2-5; 9 bases align to TRBD2. CDR3 length: 16 amino acids. The ends lost 1 base at V and 5 bases at J; junction bases unmatched: 8. The germline V gene has CDR1 MGHRA and CDR2 YSYEKL. The CDR3 region has the DNA TGCGCCAGCAGCCAAGCCCGGACTAGCGCGGGGGAGACCCAGTACTTC. Its translation: CASSQARTSAGETQYF.

This chain joins TRBV4-3 and TRBJ2-1, with 14 bases aligning to TRBD2. Trimming at V came to 2 bases and at J to 4 bases, leaving 4 bases not matched to a gene. The germline V gene encodes CDR1 LGHNA and CDR2 YSLEER. The CDR3 extends over 17 amino acids. Written as DNA, the CDR3 is TGCGCCAGCAGCCAACCCGGACTAGCGGGGGGATACAATGAGCAGTTCTTC. Residues: CASSQPGLAGGYNEQFF.

This clone appeared a single time. CDR3: CASSRPGQIYGYTF. DNA for the CDR3: TGTGCCAGCAGCCGACCGGGACAGATCTATGGCTACACCTTC. The chain is built from TRBV7-9 and TRBJ1-2; 7 nucleotides agree with TRBD1. This CDR3 is 14 amino acids long. Germline values: CDR1 SEHNR, CDR2 FQNEAQ (reference sequence). With V trimmed by 5 bases and J by 4 bases, 7 bases remained unmatched.

This rearrangement joins TRBV2 to TRBJ1-2; D unresolved. This CDR3 has 15 residues. V was clipped by 1 base and J by 4 bases, with 13 bases between them. The germline CDR1 and CDR2 sequences are SNHLY and FYNNEI. CDR3 sequence reads: CASSEGFSNFYGYTF. The CDR3 DNA follows: TGTGCCAGCAGTGAAGGTTTCTCTAACTTCTATGGCTACACCTTC.

This clone was recorded once. The genes are TRBV20-1 and TRBJ2-5; TRBD2 aligns across 8 bases. Per the germline V gene, CDR1 is DFQATT and CDR2 is SNEGSKA (reference sequence). This CDR3 comprises 11 residues. Unmatched junction bases numbered 3, after V lost 7 bases and J lost 5 bases. CDR3 loop: CSGEREETQYF. The CDR3, as DNA: TGCAGTGGGGAGCGGGAGGAGACCCAGTACTTC.

The chain employs TRBV10-2 and TRBJ2-5; no clear D. The CDR3 runs 15 residues. Between the trimmed V and J ends, which lost 0 bases and 5 bases, there was a span of 13 bases. Looked up from germline, CDR1 is WSHSY and CDR2 is SAAADI. For the CDR3, the DNA is TGCGCCAGCAGTGAGTCTGTCAGTCTCCTGGAGACCCAGTACTTC. Encoded protein: CASSESVSLLETQYF.

This clone came up a few times. The rearrangement links TRBV6-6 to TRBJ2-3; TRBD2 might be the D (6 bases). This CDR3 has 20 residues. Per the germline V gene, CDR1 is MNHNY and CDR2 is SVGAGI (reference sequence). Trimming stripped 6 bases from V and 2 bases from J, with 30 bases between. The CDR3 region has the DNA TGTGCCAGCAGCTCCCAGGGACTCGGGATGCGATACCTTTTCACAGATACGCAGTATTTT. The encoded protein is CASSSQGLGMRYLFTDTQYF.

The chain links TRBV9 to TRBJ2-1; TRBD2 aligns across 15 bases. Germline V gene lookup returns CDR1 SGDLS and CDR2 YYNGEE. This CDR3 contains 14 residues. V lost 3 bases, J lost 9 bases, and 1 base stayed unmatched. CDR3 region: CASSEGLAGGEQFF. CDR3 nucleotide sequence: TGTGCCAGCAGCGAGGGACTAGCGGGAGGTGAGCAGTTCTTC.